This T cell receptor (beta chain) was observed in a study of cytomegalovirus exposure and HLA in healthy donors. Study overall: Across a few hundred genotyped donors, roughly 85% landed in the Caucasian-associated ancestry cluster. Findings and caveats of the study: Cytomegalovirus association was assigned to under 200 TCR beta chains. Reported performance of the classifier showed diagnosis of cytomegalovirus status with high specificity and sensitivity. Later on, an analysis found that several of the most significant clusters appeared to be linked to common viral pathogens, which included parvovirus B19.

Germline CDR1 reads MNHEY; CDR2 reads SMNVEV (reference sequence). The length of the CDR3 is 15 residues. V trimming: 5 bases; J trimming: 7 bases; junction bases outside the gene matches: 10. As regards this clone: The antigen is not known.

The PCR employed 60 Vbeta primers together with 13 Jbeta primers. The protocol was immunoSEQ multiplex PCR, while the TCRdb copy is restricted to in-frame clones and leaves out a portion. Its listing shows fewer than 100,000 clones. Material for sequencing was PBMCs. The chain carries TRBV27 and TRBJ2-4; TRBD1 aligns across 8 bases. The receptor's source is a woman aged 60-75 years in good health and CMV-seronegative. The DNA of the CDR3 is TGTGCCAGCAGTCTTCGGCAGGGGGCGGGGAACATTCAGTACTTC. It codes for CASSLRQGAGNIQYF.